The 15 T cell receptor beta chains below were found in one sample sequenced in a study of cytomegalovirus exposure and HLA in healthy donors. The PCR employed 60 Vbeta primers together with 13 Jbeta primers. Using immunoSEQ multiplex PCR, the repertoire was profiled, and TCRdb retains in-frame clones only, with some absent. The sample consists of 100,000 to 150,000 clones, around four fifths of them appearing once. Sample: PBMCs. Every receptor here comes from a boy aged 2 to 10 in good health and CMV-seronegative.

This chain links TRBV30 with TRBJ2-1; the D is unclear. The V gene lost 2 bases and the J gene lost 5 bases, with 7 bases spanning the gap. CDR3 length: 12 residues. Germline assignment: CDR1 GTSNPN and CDR2 SVGIG (reference sequence). CDR3 amino acids: CAWSPIDNEQFF. Here the CDR3 DNA reads TGTGCCTGGAGTCCGATAGACAATGAGCAGTTCTTC.

This chain joins TRBV18 and TRBJ2-7; TRBD1 is a possible D gene (5 bases). Germline lookup yields CDR1 KGHSH and CDR2 LQKENI. The CDR3 loop spans 14 amino acids. Trimming cost V 5 bases and J 0 bases, with 11 bases left between them. The CDR3 sequence: CASSSQTDSYEQYV. CDR3 sequence (DNA): TGTGCCAGCTCATCGCAGACAGACTCCTACGAGCAGTACGTC.

This clone was seen once. The rearrangement joins TRBV29-1 to TRBJ2-7; 8 nucleotides line up with TRBD2. V was clipped by 7 bases and J by 3 bases; unmatched bases: 8. Germline loops: CDR1 SQVTM, CDR2 ANQGSEA. The CDR3 extends over 13 amino acids. CDR3 residues: CSAVLSGSYEQYV. The CDR3 DNA is TGCAGCGCCGTCCTGAGCGGGAGCTACGAGCAGTACGTC.

This clone was counted a few times. CDR3 coding DNA: TGTGCCTGGTCAGGCCCAGGGGACGGCTACACCTTC. Translated, it gives CAWSGPGDGYTF. The chain employs TRBV30 and TRBJ1-2; the D gene is possibly TRBD1 (6 bases). From germline, CDR1 is GTSNPN and CDR2 SVGIG (reference sequence). V was clipped by 5 bases and J by 8 bases, with 15 bases between them. The CDR3 has 12 amino acids. Full variable domain (missing parts from reference TRBV30 and TRBJ1-2): SQTIHQWPATLVQPVGSPLSLECTVEGTSNPNLYWYRQAAGRGLQLLFYSVGIGQISSEVPQNLSASRPQDRQFILSSKKLLLSDSGFYLCAWSGPGDGYTFGSGTRLTVV.

This sequence joins TRBV6-6 and TRBJ1-4; no definite D call. V was pared by 2 bases and J by 6 bases, with 7 bases between. The CDR3 covers 13 residues. Germline values: CDR1 MNHNY, CDR2 SVGAGI (reference sequence). The CDR3 sequence: CASSYKRDEKLFF. The CDR3 nucleotides read TGTGCCAGCAGTTACAAGAGGGATGAAAAACTGTTTTTT.

CDR3 sequence (DNA): TGTGCCAGCAGGGCAGGGGCCAGCTATGGCTACACCTTC. Translated: CASRAGASYGYTF. The J gene is TRBJ1-2, the V gene TRBV6-4; D possibly corresponds to TRBD1 (6 bases). Germline lookup yields CDR1 MRHNA and CDR2 SNTAGT. CDR3 length: 13 amino acids. Trimming left V 6 bases short and J 4 bases short, with 12 bases between.

This clone occurred once. J is TRBJ2-5 and V is TRBV2; 9 bases fit TRBD2. In germline, CDR1 is SNHLY, CDR2 FYNNEI. CDR3 length: 14 amino acids. V lost 4 bases and J lost 6; bases outside the gene matches: 6. The CDR3 sequence: CASSASSGVQTQYF. CDR3 bases: TGTGCCAGCAGTGCGTCTAGCGGGGTCCAGACCCAGTACTTC.

The J gene is TRBJ2-2, the V gene TRBV19, with 10 bases identical to TRBD2. Germline lookup yields CDR1 LNHDA and CDR2 SQIVND (reference sequence). CDR3 size: 16 residues. The J segment lost 7 bases and the V segment lost 4 bases, leaving 9 bases of the junction unmatched. The CDR3 DNA reads as TGTGCCAGTAGTACGACCGGGACTAGCGCGAGCGGGGAGCTGTTTTTT. Amino acid sequence: CASSTTGTSASGELFF.

The chain recombines TRBV19 with TRBJ2-5; no clear D gene. The V gene lost 3 bases and the J gene lost 4 bases, with 12 bases spanning the gap. CDR3 length: 14 amino acids. From germline, CDR1 is LNHDA and CDR2 SQIVND (reference sequence). The CDR3 nucleotides read TGTGCCAGTAGTATGACCACTAAAGGAGAGACCCAGTACTTC. Translating it yields CASSMTTKGETQYF.

In nucleotides, the CDR3 is TGTGCCAGCACCCCGTTCCCCACATCTGAGCAGTTCTTC. This codes for CASTPFPTSEQFF. The chain links TRBV9 to TRBJ2-1; D gene uncertain. Per the germline V gene, CDR1 is SGDLS and CDR2 is YYNGEE. Deletions cut 6 bases from V and 9 bases from J, with 16 bases between. This CDR3 comprises 13 residues.

The rearrangement uses TRBV11-3 and TRBJ2-3; perhaps TRBD1 as D (6 bases). This CDR3 region has 16 residues. Deletions cut 5 bases from V and 1 base from J, with 16 bases between. Germline V gene lookup returns CDR1 SGHNT and CDR2 YENEEA. CDR3 in amino acids: CASSQQGGLGTDTQYF. The CDR3 nucleotides read TGTGCCAGCAGCCAGCAAGGGGGATTGGGCACAGATACGCAGTATTTT.

The gene calls are TRBV5-1 and TRBJ1-1; TRBD1 agrees at 8 bases. CDR3 size: 16 residues. The ends lost 1 base at V and 1 base at J; junction bases unmatched: 6. Germline V gene sequence: CDR1 SGHRS, CDR2 YFSETQ. The CDR3 nucleotides are TGCGCCAGCAGCTTGCGAGGACAGGGAGGGAACACTGAAGCTTTCTTT. Its protein is CASSLRGQGGNTEAFF. Drawing the rest from reference TRBV5-1 and TRBJ1-1, the complete variable domain is KAGVTQTPRYLIKTRGQQVTLSCSPISGHRSVSWYQQTPGQGLQFLFEYFSETQRNKGNFPGRFSGRQFSNSRSEMNVSTLELGDSALYLCASSLRGQGGNTEAFFGQGTRLTVV.

The chain combines TRBV7-9 with TRBJ2-2; 7 bases map to TRBD1. CDR1 and CDR2 from the germline V gene are SEHNR and FQNEAQ (reference sequence). The V gene end was trimmed by 5 bases and the J gene end by 3 bases; junction bases not matched to a gene: 12. The CDR3 consists of 17 residues. The CDR3 DNA reads TGTGCCAGCAGCCCGTCTCGGGCCGACAGGGACACCGGGGAGCTGTTTTTT. This codes for CASSPSRADRDTGELFF.

This sequence joins TRBV6-5 and TRBJ2-7; 13 bases map to TRBD2. The germline V gene encodes CDR1 MNHEY and CDR2 SVGAGI. The CDR3 contains 16 residues. J lost 1 base, V lost 4 bases, and 4 bases had no gene match. The CDR3 DNA reads as TGTGCCAGCAGTTTTTCGGGACTAGCGGGGTCCTACGAGCAGTACTTC. Protein product: CASSFSGLAGSYEQYF.

The chain employs TRBV29-1 and TRBJ1-2; no clear D. This CDR3 comprises 16 residues. CDR1 and CDR2 (germline): SQVTM, ANQGSEA. With 3 bases removed from V and 0 bases from J, the gap between germline ends came to 17 bases. This chain's CDR3 is CSVDIPAVGANYGYTF. DNA for the CDR3: TGCAGCGTTGATATTCCGGCTGTAGGAGCTAACTATGGCTACACCTTC.